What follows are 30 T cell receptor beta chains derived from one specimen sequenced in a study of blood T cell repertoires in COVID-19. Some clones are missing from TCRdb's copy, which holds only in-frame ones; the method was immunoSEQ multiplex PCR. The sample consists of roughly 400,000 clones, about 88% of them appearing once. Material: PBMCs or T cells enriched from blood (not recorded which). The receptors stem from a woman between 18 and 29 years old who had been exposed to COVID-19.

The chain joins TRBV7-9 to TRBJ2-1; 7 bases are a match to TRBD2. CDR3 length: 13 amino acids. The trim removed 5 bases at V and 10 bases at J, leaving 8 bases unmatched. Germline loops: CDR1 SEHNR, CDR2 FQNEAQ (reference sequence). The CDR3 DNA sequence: TGTGCCAGCAGCCACGGACTAGGTGACGAGCAGTTCTTC. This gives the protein CASSHGLGDEQFF.

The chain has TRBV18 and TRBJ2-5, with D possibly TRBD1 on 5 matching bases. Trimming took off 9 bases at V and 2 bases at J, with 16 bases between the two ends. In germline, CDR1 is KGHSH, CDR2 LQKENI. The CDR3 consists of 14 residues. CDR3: CAREQELQQETQYF. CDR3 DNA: TGTGCCAGGGAACAGGAGCTACAACAAGAGACCCAGTACTTC. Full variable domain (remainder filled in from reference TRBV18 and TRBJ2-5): NAGVMQNPRHLVRRRGQEARLRCSPMKGHSHVYWYRQLPEEGLKFMVYLQKENIIDESGMPKERFSAEFPKEGPSILRIQQVVRGDSAAYFCAREQELQQETQYFGPGTRLLVL.

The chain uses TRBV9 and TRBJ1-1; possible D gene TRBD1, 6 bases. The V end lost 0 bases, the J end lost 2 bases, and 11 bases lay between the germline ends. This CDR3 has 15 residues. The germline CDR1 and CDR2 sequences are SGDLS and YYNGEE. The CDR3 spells CASSVEGGFNTEAFF. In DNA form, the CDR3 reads TGTGCCAGCAGCGTAGAGGGGGGGTTCAACACTGAAGCTTTCTTT.

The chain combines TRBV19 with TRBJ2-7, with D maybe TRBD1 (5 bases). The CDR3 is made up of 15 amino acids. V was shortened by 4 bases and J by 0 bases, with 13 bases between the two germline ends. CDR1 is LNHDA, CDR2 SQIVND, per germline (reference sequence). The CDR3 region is CASSRRGSSSYEQYF. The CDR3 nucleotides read TGTGCCAGTAGTAGAAGGGGCTCCAGCTCCTACGAGCAGTACTTC.

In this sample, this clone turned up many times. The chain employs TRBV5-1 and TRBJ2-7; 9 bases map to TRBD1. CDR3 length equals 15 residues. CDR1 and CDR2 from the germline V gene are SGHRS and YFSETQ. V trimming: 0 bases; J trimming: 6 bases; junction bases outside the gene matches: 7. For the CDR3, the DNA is TGCGCCAGCAGCTTGGCGGCGGGACAGGGTTTCGAGCAGTACTTC. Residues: CASSLAAGQGFEQYF. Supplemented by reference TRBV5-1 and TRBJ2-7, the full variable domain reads KAGVTQTPRYLIKTRGQQVTLSCSPISGHRSVSWYQQTPGQGLQFLFEYFSETQRNKGNFPGRFSGRQFSNSRSEMNVSTLELGDSALYLCASSLAAGQGFEQYFGPGTRLTVT.

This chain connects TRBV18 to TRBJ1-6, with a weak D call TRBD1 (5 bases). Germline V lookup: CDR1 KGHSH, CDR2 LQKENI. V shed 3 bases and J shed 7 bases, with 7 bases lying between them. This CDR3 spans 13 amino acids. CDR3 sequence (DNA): TGTGCCAGCTCACCCGACAGAAATTCACCCCTCCACTTT. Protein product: CASSPDRNSPLHF.

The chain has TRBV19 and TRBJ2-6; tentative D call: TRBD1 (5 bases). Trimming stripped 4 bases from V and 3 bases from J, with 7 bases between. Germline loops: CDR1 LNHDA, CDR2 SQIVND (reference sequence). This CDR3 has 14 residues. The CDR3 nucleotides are TGTGCCAGTAGTAGGGGCGGTGGGGCCAACGTCCTGACTTTC. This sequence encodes CASSRGGGANVLTF.

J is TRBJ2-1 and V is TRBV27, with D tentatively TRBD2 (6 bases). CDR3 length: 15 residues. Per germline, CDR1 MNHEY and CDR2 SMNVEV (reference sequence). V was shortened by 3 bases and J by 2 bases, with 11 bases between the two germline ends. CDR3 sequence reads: CASSLTRGPYNEQFF. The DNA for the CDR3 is TGTGCCAGCAGTTTGACTAGAGGCCCCTACAATGAGCAGTTCTTC.

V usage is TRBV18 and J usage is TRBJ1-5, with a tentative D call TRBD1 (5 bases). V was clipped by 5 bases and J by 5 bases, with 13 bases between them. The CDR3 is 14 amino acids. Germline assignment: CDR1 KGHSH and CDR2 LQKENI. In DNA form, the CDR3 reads TGTGCCAGCTCATCCTCGGCAGGGTATCAGCCCCAGCATTTT. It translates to CASSSSAGYQPQHF. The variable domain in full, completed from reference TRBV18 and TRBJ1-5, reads NAGVMQNPRHLVRRRGQEARLRCSPMKGHSHVYWYRQLPEEGLKFMVYLQKENIIDESGMPKERFSAEFPKEGPSILRIQQVVRGDSAAYFCASSSSAGYQPQHFGDGTRLSIL.

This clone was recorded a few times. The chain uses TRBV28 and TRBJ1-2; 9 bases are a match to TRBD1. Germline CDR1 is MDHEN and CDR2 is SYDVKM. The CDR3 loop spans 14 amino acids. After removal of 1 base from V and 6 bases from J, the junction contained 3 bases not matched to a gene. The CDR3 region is CASSLLQGADGYTF. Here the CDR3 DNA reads TGTGCCAGCAGTTTATTACAGGGGGCCGATGGCTACACCTTC.

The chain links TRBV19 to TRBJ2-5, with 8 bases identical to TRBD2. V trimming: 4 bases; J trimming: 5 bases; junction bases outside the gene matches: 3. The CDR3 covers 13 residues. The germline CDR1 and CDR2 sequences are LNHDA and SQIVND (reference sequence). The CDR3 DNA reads TGTGCCAGTAGTACGGGGGGGCTGGAGACCCAGTACTTC. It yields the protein CASSTGGLETQYF.

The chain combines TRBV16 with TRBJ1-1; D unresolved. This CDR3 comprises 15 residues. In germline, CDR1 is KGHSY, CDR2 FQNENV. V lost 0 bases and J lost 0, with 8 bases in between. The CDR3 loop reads CASSQSWQVNTEAFF. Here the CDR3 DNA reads TGTGCCAGCAGCCAATCTTGGCAGGTGAACACTGAAGCTTTCTTT.

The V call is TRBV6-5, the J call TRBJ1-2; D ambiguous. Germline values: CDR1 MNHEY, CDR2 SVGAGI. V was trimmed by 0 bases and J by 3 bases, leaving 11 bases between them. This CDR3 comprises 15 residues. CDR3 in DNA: TGTGCCAGCAGTTACTCGACGACTCCCCACTATGGCTACACCTTC. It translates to CASSYSTTPHYGYTF.

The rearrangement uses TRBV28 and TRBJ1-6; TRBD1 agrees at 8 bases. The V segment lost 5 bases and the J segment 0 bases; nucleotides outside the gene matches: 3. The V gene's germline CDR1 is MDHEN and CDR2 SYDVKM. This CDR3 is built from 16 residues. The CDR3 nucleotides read TGTGCCAGCAGTGGACAGGGTAGCTCCTATAATTCACCCCTCCACTTT. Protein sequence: CASSGQGSSYNSPLHF.

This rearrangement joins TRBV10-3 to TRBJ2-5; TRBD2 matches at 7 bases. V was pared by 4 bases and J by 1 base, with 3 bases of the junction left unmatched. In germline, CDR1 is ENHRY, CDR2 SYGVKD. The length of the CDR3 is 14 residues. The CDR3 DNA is TGTGCCATCAGTGGTAGCGGGTTCCAAGAGACCCAGTACTTC. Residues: CAISGSGFQETQYF.

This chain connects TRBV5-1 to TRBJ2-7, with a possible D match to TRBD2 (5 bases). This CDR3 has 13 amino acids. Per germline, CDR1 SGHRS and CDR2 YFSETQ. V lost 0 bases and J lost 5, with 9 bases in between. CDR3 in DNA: TGCGCCAGCAGCTTGGAAACGGGGAACGAGCAGTACTTC. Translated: CASSLETGNEQYF.

CDR3 in amino acids: CASSSGAGTEAFF. In DNA, the CDR3 is TGTGCCAGCAGCTCAGGCGCTGGAACTGAAGCTTTCTTT. The V and J genes are TRBV7-3 and TRBJ1-1; no firm D call. The CDR3 has 13 residues. Germline values: CDR1 SGHTA, CDR2 FQGTGA. V gave up 4 bases and J gave up 5 bases, with 11 bases separating them.

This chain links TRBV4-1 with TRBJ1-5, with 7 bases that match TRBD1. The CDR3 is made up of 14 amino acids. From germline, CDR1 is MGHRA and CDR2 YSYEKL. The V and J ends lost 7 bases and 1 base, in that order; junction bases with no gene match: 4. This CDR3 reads CASNRDRSNQPQHF. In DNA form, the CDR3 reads TGCGCCAGCAACCGGGACAGAAGCAATCAGCCCCAGCATTTT.

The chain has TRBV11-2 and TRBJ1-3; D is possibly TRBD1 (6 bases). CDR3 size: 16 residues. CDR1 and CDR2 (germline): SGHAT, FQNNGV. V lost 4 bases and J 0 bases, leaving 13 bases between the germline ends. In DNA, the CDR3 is TGTGCCAGCAGCTCTTTACAGGGTCTCTCTGGAAACACCATATATTTT. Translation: CASSSLQGLSGNTIYF.

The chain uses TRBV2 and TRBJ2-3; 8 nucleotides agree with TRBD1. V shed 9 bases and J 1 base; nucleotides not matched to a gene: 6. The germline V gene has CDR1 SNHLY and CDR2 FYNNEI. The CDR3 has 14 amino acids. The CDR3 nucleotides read TGTGCCAGTAAGACAGGGGCAGGCACAGATACGCAGTATTTT. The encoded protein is CASKTGAGTDTQYF.

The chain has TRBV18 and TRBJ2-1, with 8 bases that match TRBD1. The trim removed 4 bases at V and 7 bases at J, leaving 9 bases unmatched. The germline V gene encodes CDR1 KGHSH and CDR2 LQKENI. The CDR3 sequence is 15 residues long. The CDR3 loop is CASSRTTGARNEQFF. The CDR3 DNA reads TGTGCCAGCTCACGGACGACAGGGGCCCGGAATGAGCAGTTCTTC.

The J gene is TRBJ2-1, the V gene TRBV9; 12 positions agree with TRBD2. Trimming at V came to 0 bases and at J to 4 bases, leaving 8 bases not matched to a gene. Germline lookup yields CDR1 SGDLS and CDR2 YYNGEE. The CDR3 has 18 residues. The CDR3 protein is CASSVGLAGANKYNEQFF. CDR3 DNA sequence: TGTGCCAGCAGCGTAGGACTAGCGGGGGCAAATAAGTACAATGAGCAGTTCTTC. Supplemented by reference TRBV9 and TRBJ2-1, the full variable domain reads DSGVTQTPKHLITATGQRVTLRCSPRSGDLSVYWYQQSLDQGLQFLIQYYNGEERAKGNILERFSAQQFPDLHSELNLSSLELGDSALYFCASSVGLAGANKYNEQFFGPGTRLTVL.

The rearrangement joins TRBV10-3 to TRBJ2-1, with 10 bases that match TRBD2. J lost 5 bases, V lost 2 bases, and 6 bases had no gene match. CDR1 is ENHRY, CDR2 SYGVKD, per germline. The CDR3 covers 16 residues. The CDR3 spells CAISEPAGGRNNEQFF. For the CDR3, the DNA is TGTGCCATCAGTGAGCCAGCGGGGGGGCGGAACAATGAGCAGTTCTTC.

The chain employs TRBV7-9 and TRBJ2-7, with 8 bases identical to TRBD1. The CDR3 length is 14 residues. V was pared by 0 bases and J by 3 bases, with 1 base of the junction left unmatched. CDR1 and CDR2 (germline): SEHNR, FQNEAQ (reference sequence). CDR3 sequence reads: CASSLATGDYEQYF. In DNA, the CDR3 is TGTGCCAGCAGCTTAGCGACAGGGGACTACGAGCAGTACTTC.

The CDR3, as DNA: TGTGCCACCAGTGACCGGACAGGGAAAGAGACCCAGTACTTC. Its translation is CATSDRTGKETQYF. The rearrangement joins TRBV24-1 to TRBJ2-5, with 8 bases matching TRBD1. This CDR3 has 14 residues. The V gene's germline CDR1 is KGHDR and CDR2 SFDVKD. J was trimmed by 3 bases and V by 4 bases; bases with no gene match: 3.

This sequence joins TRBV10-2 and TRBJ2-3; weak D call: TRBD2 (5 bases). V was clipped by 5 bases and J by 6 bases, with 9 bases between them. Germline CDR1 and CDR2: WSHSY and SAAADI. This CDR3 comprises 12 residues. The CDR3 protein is CASSFSGDTQYF. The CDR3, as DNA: TGCGCCAGCAGTTTTTCGGGGGATACGCAGTATTTT.

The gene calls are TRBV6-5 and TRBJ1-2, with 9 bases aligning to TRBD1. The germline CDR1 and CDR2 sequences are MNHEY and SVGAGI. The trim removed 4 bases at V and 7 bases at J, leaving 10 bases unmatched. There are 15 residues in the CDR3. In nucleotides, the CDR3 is TGTGCCAGCAGTTCCTCCAACAGGGGGCGAGGTGGCTACACCTTC. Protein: CASSSSNRGRGGYTF.

CDR3 nucleotides: TGCGCCAGCAGCCAACCGGGGTCCCGCGGCATATCCTACGAGCAGTACTTC. Amino acid sequence: CASSQPGSRGISYEQYF. V is TRBV5-1 and J is TRBJ2-7, with a weak D call TRBD2 (5 bases). V was pared by 4 bases and J by 1 base, with 21 bases between. Per the germline V gene, CDR1 is SGHRS and CDR2 is YFSETQ. This CDR3 comprises 17 residues.

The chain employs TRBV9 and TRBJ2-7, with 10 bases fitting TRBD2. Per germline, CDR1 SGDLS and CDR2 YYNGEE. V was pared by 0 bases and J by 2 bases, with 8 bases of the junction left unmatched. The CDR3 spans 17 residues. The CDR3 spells CASSVGPSGGATYEQYF. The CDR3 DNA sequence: TGTGCCAGCAGCGTAGGGCCTAGCGGGGGCGCGACCTACGAGCAGTACTTC.

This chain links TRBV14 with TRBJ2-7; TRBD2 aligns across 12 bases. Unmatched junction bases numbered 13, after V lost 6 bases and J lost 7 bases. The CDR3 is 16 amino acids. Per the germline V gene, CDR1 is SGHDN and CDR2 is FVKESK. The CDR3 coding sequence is TGTGCCAGCAGTCCGGGACTAGCGGGTAACCGTTGGGAGCAGTACTTC. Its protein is CASSPGLAGNRWEQYF.